These T cell receptor beta chains were read from a single sample in a study of vaccination and CD4 T cells after COVID-19. One entry per CDR3 protein results from TCRdb running MiXCR on the PCR reads. Counted here are 4,500 to 6,500 distinct CDR3 sequences, around 45% occurring once; the ten biggest clones make up over 25%. No antigen is known for these receptors. Sequenced material: CD4+ T cells from blood, cultured in vitro. These receptors originate from a human donor in good health. CDR3s include the opening cysteine and the closing phenylalanine or tryptophan. Fields, in order: CDR3 length, V gene, D gene, CDR3 protein. A D gene is named only where the DNA matches it firmly.

>16|TRBV4-2|-
CASSQEARGGTDTQYF
>12|TRBV12-3/TRBV12-4|-
CASSSPQGGYTF
>13|TRBV7-2|-
CASSLQGIETQYF
>17|TRBV5-4|TRBD2
CASSLSGSSLAKNIQYF
>14|TRBV20-1|TRBD1
CSASRGTVNTEAFF
>13|TRBV11-3|-
CASSLDPSTSPTF
>14|TRBV5-1|TRBD1
CASSSRGQVYEQYF
>15|TRBV28|TRBD1
CASSSGQGLNEKLFF
>13|TRBV7-9|TRBD1
CASSLQGAGGYTF
>17|TRBV20-1|TRBD1
CSAKHWTGWLAKNIQYF
>13|TRBV7-9|-
CASTLLAAGELFF
>13|TRBV20-1|-
CSARVENTDTQYF
>13|TRBV6-1|TRBD1
CASRLGQISPLHF
>13|TRBV19|-
CASSTHREGEQYF
>14|TRBV28|-
CASSLRTRGYGYTF
>14|TRBV10-3|-
CAISEQILTGELFF
>15|TRBV19|-
CASSKTRATSETQYF
>15|TRBV19|TRBD1
CASSTRTGNTDTQYF
>15|TRBV12-5|TRBD1
CASGPGGSGANVLTF
>14|TRBV10-2|TRBD2
CATLLAGGLNEQYF
>17|TRBV7-2|TRBD2
CASSLRPPSGGAYEQYF
>18|TRBV20-1|TRBD2
CSARAKLASGIIGYEQYF
>15|TRBV19|-
CASRTGDYSNQPQHF
>14|TRBV27|TRBD2
CASTGREGYNEQFF
>15|TRBV20-1|-
CSAHGLITGTDTQYF
>15|TRBV6-1|TRBD1
CASRATGGRLETQYF
>13|TRBV12-3/TRBV12-4|-
CASSFGPNYGYTF
>16|TRBV5-3|-
CARSLVGGAKQETQYF
>19|TRBV20-1|-
CSARGGLGQVSSGANVLTF
>16|TRBV4-1|TRBD2
CASSQDRTSGMDTQYF
>13|TRBV20-1|-
CSARAGNNQPQHF
>14|TRBV5-4|TRBD1
CASSGGTGGNEQFF
>15|TRBV10-3|TRBD1
CAIRGDSSYNSPLHF
>15|TRBV27|-
CASSAGTGRGQPQHF
>14|TRBV27|TRBD1
CASTLGTGLGEQYF
>15|TRBV28|-
CASSGGGGLGYGYTF
>14|TRBV6-1|TRBD1
CASRRGQSSYEQYF
>14|TRBV10-3|TRBD2
CAISSTSGGNEQFF
>14|TRBV12-3/TRBV12-4|-
CASSLDQVVYGYTF
>15|TRBV7-8|TRBD2
CASSRSGSSYNEQFF
>16|TRBV5-8|-
CASSLRRGLSYNEQFF
>13|TRBV2|TRBD1
CASSEAHRGEAFF
>11|TRBV20-1|-
CSAIEADTQYF
>13|TRBV7-2|-
CASSSSTGYEQYF
>12|TRBV28|-
CASSLWPIGYTF
>12|TRBV6-1|-
CASSLTGPGYTF